This TCR beta chain was recovered during a study of regulatory T cells in long-lasting Graves disease. Arm-PCR of CDR3 regions and iRepertoire HTBI primers were used to build TCR beta libraries. TCRdb reprocessed the multiplex PCR reads via MiXCR and lists one record per CDR3 protein. The sample includes over 500,000 distinct CDR3 sequences, roughly 16% of them seen just once. Details on this clonotype: The target antigen is unknown.

Time point denoted: newly diagnosed GD, antithyroid drugs for less than 3 months. The TCR library used RNA extracted from PBMCs. V was shortened by 7 bases and J by 9 bases, with 25 bases between the two germline ends. CDR3 length: 17 amino acids. CDR1 and CDR2 from the germline V gene are SEHNR and FQNEAQ (reference sequence). Findings and limits, study-wide: Among samples with persistent disease, TRBV28, TRBJ1-2 and TRBJ2-5 were favored.

These data were likewise used in another study, on T cells in Graves' hyperthyroidism and ophthalmopathy.

This clonotype was sampled from a woman aged 25 to 45 with Graves disease. The specimen was peripheral blood mononuclear cells (PBMCs), collected at new diagnosis, from a patient treated with antithyroid drugs. This sequence joins TRBV7-9 and TRBJ1-6; the D gene is possibly TRBD1 (5 bases). CDR3 coding DNA: TGTGCCAGCAACATAGACGATGGGCAGGGCAGCGGTTCACCCCTCCACTTT. This translates into CASNIDDGQGSGSPLHF.